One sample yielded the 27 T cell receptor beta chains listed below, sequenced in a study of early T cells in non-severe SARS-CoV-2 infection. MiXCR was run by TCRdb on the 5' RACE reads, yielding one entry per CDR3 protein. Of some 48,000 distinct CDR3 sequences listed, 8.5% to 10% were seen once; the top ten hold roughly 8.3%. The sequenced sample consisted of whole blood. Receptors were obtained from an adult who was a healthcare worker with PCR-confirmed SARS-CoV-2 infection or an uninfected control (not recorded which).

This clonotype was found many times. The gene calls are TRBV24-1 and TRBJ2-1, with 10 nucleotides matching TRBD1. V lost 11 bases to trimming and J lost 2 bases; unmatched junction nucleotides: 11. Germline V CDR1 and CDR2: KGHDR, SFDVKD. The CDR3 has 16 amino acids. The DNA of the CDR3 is TGTGCCATCGGACAGGGGGTTGGACTCCCCTACAATGAGCAGTTCTTC. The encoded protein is CAIGQGVGLPYNEQFF.

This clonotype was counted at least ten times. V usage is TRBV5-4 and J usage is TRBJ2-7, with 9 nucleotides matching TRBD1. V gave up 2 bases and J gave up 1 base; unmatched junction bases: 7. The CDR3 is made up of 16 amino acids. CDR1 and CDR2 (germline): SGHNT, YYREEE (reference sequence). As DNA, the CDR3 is TGTGCCAGCAGCTTTTACAGGGGGCGACAATCCTACGAGCAGTACTTC. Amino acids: CASSFYRGRQSYEQYF.

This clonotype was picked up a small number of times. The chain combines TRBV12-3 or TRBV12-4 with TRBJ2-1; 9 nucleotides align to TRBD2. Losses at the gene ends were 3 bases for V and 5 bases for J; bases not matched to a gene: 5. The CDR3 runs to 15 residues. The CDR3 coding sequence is TGTGCCAGCAGTTTTCAGCGGGGGGCGAACAATGAGCAGTTCTTC. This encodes CASSFQRGANNEQFF.

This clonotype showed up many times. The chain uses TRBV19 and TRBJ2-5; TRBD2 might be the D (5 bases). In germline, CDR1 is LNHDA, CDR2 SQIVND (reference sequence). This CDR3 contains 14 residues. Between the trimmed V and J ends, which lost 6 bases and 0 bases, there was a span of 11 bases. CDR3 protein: CASRGEADQETQYF. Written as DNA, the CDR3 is TGTGCCAGTAGGGGAGAGGCCGACCAAGAGACCCAGTACTTC.

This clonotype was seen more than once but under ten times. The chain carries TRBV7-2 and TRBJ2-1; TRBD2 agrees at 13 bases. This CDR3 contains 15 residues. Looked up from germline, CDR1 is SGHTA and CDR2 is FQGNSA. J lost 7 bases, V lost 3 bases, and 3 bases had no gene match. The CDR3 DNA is TGTGCCAGCAGCTTGACTAGCGGGAGGTTGAATGAGCAGTTCTTC. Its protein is CASSLTSGRLNEQFF.

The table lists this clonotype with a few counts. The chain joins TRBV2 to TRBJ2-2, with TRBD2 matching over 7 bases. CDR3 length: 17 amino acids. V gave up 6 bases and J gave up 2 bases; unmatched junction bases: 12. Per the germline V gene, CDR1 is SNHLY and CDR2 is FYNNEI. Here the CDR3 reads CASSRDYLRRNTGELFF. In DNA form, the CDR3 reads TGTGCCAGCAGCCGGGACTACCTAAGAAGAAACACCGGGGAGCTGTTTTTT. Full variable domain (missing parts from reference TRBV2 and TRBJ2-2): EPEVTQTPSHQVTQMGQEVILRCVPISNHLYFYWYRQILGQKVEFLVSFYNNEISEKSEIFDDQFSVERPDGSNFTLKIRSTKLEDSAMYFCASSRDYLRRNTGELFFGEGSRLTVL.

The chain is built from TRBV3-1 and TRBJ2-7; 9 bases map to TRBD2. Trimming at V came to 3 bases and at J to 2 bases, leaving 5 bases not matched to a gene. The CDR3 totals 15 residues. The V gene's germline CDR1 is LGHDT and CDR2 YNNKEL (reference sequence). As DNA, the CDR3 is TGTGCCAGCAGCCATGGCGGGAGGGTTCCCTACGAGCAGTACTTC. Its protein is CASSHGGRVPYEQYF.

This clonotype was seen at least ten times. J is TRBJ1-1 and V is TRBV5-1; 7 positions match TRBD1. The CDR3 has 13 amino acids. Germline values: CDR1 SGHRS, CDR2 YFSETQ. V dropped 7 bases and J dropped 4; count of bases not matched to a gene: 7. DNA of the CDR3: TGCGCCAGCCGTCAGACAGGGATCACTGAAGCTTTCTTT. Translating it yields CASRQTGITEAFF.

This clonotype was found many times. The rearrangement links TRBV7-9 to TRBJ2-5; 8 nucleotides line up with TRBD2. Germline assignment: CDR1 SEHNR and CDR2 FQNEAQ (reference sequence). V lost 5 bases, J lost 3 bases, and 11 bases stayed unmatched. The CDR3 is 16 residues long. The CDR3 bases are TGTGCCAGCAGCCAAGAATGGACTAGCCGGAAAGAGACCCAGTACTTC. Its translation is CASSQEWTSRKETQYF.

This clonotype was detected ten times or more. CDR3 in amino acids: CASSRGGNTEAFF. The CDR3 region has the DNA TGTGCCAGCAGTCGTGGGGGAAACACTGAAGCTTTCTTT. The genes are TRBV6-5 and TRBJ1-1; D may be TRBD1 (5 bases). Deletions cut 5 bases from V and 2 bases from J, with 9 bases between. Germline-derived CDR1 and CDR2 are MNHEY and SVGAGI. CDR3 length: 13 amino acids.

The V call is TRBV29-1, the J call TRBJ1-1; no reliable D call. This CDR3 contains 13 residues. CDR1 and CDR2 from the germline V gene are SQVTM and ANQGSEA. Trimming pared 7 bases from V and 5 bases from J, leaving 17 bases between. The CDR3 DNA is TGCAGCGCCGCACAAGGGATTAAGACTGAAGCTTTCTTT. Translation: CSAAQGIKTEAFF.

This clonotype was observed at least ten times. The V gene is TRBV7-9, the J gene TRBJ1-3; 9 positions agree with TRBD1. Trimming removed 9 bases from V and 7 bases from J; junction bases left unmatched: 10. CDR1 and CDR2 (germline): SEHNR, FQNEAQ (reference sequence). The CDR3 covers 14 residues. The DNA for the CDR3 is TGTGCCAGAGGGGACAGGGAAGAGGTCAACACCATATATTTT. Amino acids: CARGDREEVNTIYF.

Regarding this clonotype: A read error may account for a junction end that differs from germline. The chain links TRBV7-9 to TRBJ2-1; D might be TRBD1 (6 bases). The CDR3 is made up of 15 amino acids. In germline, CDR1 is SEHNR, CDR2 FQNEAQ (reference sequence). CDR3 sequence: CASNHDRTTYNVQFF. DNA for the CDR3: TGTGCCAGCAACCATGACAGGACGACTTACAATGTGCAGTTCTTC.

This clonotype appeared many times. CDR3 in amino acids: CASSPHEGADTQYF. The CDR3 region has the DNA TGTGCCAGCAGTCCCCATGAGGGCGCAGATACGCAGTATTTT. The chain combines TRBV12-3 or TRBV12-4 with TRBJ2-3, with a weak D call TRBD2 (5 bases). Trimming removed 5 bases at V and 4 bases at J, with 13 bases between. CDR3 length equals 14 residues.

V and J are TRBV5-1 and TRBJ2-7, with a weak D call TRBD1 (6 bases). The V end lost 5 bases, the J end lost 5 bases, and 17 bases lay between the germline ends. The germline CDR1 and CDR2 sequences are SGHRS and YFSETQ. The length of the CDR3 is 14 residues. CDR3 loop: CASRVTGPPHEQYF. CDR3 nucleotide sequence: TGCGCCAGCAGAGTGACAGGACCTCCGCACGAGCAGTACTTC. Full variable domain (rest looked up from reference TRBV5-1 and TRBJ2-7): KAGVTQTPRYLIKTRGQQVTLSCSPISGHRSVSWYQQTPGQGLQFLFEYFSETQRNKGNFPGRFSGRQFSNSRSEMNVSTLELGDSALYLCASRVTGPPHEQYFGPGTRLTVT.

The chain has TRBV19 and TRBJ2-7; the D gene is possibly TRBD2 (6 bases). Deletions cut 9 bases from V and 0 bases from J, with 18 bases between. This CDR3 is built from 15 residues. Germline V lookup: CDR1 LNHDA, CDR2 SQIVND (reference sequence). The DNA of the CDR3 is TGTGCCAGCCGGGCGAAGGCTAGCGCCTCCTACGAGCAGTACTTC. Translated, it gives CASRAKASASYEQYF.

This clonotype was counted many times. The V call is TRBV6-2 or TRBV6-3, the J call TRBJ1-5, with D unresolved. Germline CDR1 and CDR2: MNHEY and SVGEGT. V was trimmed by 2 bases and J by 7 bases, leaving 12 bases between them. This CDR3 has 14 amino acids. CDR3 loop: CASSYDDGAQPQHF. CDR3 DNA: TGTGCCAGCAGTTACGACGACGGAGCACAGCCCCAGCATTTT.

DNA of the CDR3: TGTGCCAGCACCACTACTCGGACTCCATACAATGAGCAGTTCTTC. Protein: CASTTTRTPYNEQFF. The V gene is TRBV7-9, the J gene TRBJ2-1; TRBD2 is a possible D gene (5 bases). CDR1 and CDR2 (germline): SEHNR, FQNEAQ (reference sequence). This CDR3 has 15 residues. V lost 7 bases and J 4 bases, leaving 17 bases between the germline ends.

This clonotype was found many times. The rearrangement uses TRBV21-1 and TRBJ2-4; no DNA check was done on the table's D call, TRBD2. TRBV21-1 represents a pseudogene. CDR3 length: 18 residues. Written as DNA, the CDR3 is TGTGCCAGCAGCATTAACCGGACTCATGTTGAGGCCAAAAACATTCAGTACTTC. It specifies CASSINRTHVEAKNIQYF.

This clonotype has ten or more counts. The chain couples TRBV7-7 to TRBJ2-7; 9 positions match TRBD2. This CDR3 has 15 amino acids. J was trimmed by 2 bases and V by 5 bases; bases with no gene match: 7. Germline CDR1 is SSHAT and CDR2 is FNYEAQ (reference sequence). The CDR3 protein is CASSPGASGTYEQYF. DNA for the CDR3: TGTGCCAGCAGCCCCGGGGCTAGCGGGACCTACGAGCAGTACTTC.

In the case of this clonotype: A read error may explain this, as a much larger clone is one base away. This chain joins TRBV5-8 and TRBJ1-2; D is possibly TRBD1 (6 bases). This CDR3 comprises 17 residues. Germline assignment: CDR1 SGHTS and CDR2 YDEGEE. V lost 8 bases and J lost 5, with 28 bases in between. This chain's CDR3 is CARNPGTREGLRYGYTF. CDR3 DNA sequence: TGTGCCAGGAACCCCGGGACAAGGGAGGGCCTTCGGTATGGCTACACCTTC.

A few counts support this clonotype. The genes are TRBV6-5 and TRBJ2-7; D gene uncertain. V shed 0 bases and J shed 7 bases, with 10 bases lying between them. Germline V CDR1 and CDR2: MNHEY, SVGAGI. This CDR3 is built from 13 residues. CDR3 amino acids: CASSYSNGREQYF. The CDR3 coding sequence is TGTGCCAGCAGTTACTCGAACGGCAGGGAGCAGTACTTC.

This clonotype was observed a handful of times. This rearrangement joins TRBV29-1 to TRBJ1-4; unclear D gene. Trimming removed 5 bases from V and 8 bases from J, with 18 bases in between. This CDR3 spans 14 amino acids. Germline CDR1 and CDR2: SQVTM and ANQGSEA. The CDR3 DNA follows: TGCAGCGTTTTGTCGTCCCGGGAGGGAGAAAAACTGTTTTTT. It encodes CSVLSSREGEKLFF. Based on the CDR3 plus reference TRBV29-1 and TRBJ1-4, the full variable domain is SAVISQKPSRDICQRGTSLTIQCQVDSQVTMMFWYRQQPGQSLTLIATANQGSEATYESGFVIDKFPISRPNLTFSTLTVSNMSPEDSSIYLCSVLSSREGEKLFFGSGTQLSVL.

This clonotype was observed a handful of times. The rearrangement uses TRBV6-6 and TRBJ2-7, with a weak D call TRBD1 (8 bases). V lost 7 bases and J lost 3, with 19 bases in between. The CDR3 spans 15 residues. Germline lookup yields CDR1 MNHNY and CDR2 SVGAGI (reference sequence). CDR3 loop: CASIGGWTGSYEQYF. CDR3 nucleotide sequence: TGTGCCAGCATCGGGGGGTGGACAGGGAGCTACGAGCAGTACTTC.

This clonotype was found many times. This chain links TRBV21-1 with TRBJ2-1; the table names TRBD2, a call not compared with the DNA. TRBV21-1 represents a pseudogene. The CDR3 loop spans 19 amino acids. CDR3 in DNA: TGTGCCAGCACCAGCGGGACTAGCGGGAGGCCTACCTCCTACAATGAGCAGTTCTTC. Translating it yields CASTSGTSGRPTSYNEQFF.

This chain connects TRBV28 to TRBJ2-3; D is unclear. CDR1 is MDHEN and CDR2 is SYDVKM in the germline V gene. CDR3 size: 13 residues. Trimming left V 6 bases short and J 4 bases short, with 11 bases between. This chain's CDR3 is CASSPPWSDTQYF. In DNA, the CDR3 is TGTGCCAGCAGCCCTCCGTGGTCAGATACGCAGTATTTT.

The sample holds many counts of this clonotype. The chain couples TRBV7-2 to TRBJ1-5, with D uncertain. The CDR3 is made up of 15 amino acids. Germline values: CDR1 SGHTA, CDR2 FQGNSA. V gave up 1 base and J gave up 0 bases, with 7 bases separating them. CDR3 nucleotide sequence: TGTGCCAGCAGCTTAGGAGGGAATAGCAATCAGCCCCAGCATTTT. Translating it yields CASSLGGNSNQPQHF.